This entry describes one T cell receptor beta chain. This specimen belongs to a study of blood T cell repertoires in COVID-19. The CDR3 runs to 15 residues. Germline V gives CDR1 SNHLY, CDR2 FYNNEI. The V end was cut by 5 bases, the J end by 9 bases, with 23 bases between. Sequencing was performed with immunoSEQ multiplex PCR; in TCRdb, only in-frame clones are kept and a portion is missing. The sample shows about 76,000 clones, around 83% of them seen only once. This chain connects TRBV2 to TRBJ2-7; possible D gene TRBD1, 7 bases. Sequenced input: peripheral blood. The source is a human donor in a cohort sampled during active COVID-19. This CDR3 is CASSTMGRGTGGQYF. As DNA, the CDR3 is TGTGCCAGCAGTACCATGGGCAGGGGGACCGGGGGGCAGTACTTC. Filled out from reference TRBV2 and TRBJ2-7, the complete variable domain reads EPEVTQTPSHQVTQMGQEVILRCVPISNHLYFYWYRQILGQKVEFLVSFYNNEISEKSEIFDDQFSVERPDGSNFTLKIRSTKLEDSAMYFCASSTMGRGTGGQYFGPGTRLTVT.